This passage covers 31 T cell receptor beta chains from one sample sequenced in a study of PD-1 blockade in classical Hodgkin lymphoma. Data came from immunoSEQ multiplex PCR; TCRdb stores just in-frame clones and leaves some out. Seen here are under 80,000 clones, 93% observed once, and the top ten hold 2.6%. Time point: newly diagnosed, previously untreated cHL patient sample. Sequenced: peripheral blood mononuclear cells (PBMCs). These receptors originate from a human donor with classical Hodgkin lymphoma.

This chain joins TRBV28 and TRBJ1-2; unclear D gene. Germline lookup yields CDR1 MDHEN and CDR2 SYDVKM. Trimming removed 5 bases at V and 8 bases at J, with 18 bases between. This CDR3 has 14 residues. The CDR3 DNA follows: TGTGCCAGCAGTCTCTCGATAGGGATGCACGGCTACACCTTC. Translated: CASSLSIGMHGYTF.

This clone was picked up a small number of times. The chain employs TRBV18 and TRBJ1-5, with 9 nucleotides matching TRBD1. The CDR3 is 16 residues long. Germline V lookup: CDR1 KGHSH, CDR2 LQKENI. V was pared by 3 bases and J by 2 bases, with 5 bases of the junction left unmatched. The CDR3 DNA reads as TGTGCCAGCTCACCCTTAGACAGGGGGGGCAATCAGCCCCAGCATTTT. Amino acid sequence: CASSPLDRGGNQPQHF.

The chain uses TRBV5-1 and TRBJ1-2; no definite D call. Germline V gene sequence: CDR1 SGHRS, CDR2 YFSETQ. The CDR3 has 14 amino acids. The V gene lost 1 base and the J gene lost 6 bases, with 13 bases spanning the gap. Written as DNA, the CDR3 is TGCGCCAGCAGCTTGTTTGGGAGTAGCGATGGCTACACCTTC. Its protein is CASSLFGSSDGYTF.

The chain joins TRBV2 to TRBJ1-6; D might be TRBD1 (6 bases). Germline V gene sequence: CDR1 SNHLY, CDR2 FYNNEI. Between the trimmed V and J ends, which lost 6 bases and 7 bases, there was a span of 10 bases. This CDR3 is 13 amino acids long. The CDR3 DNA reads as TGTGCCAGCAGCACAGGGAGAAATTCACCCCTCCACTTT. This codes for CASSTGRNSPLHF.

The chain carries TRBV6-5 and TRBJ2-5; 14 bases align to TRBD2. Germline V lookup: CDR1 MNHEY, CDR2 SVGAGI. With V trimmed by 7 bases and J by 4 bases, 5 bases remained unmatched. This CDR3 is built from 15 residues. CDR3 region: CASKTSGRAGETQYF. Written as DNA, the CDR3 is TGTGCCAGCAAGACTAGCGGGAGGGCCGGAGAGACCCAGTACTTC.

The genes are TRBV28 and TRBJ1-3; unclear D gene. V was cut by 3 bases and J by 0 bases, with 6 bases left in between. The CDR3 has 14 amino acids. Germline V CDR1 and CDR2: MDHEN, SYDVKM. The CDR3 nucleotides read TGTGCCAGCAGTTTGGCGGGCTCTGGAAACACCATATATTTT. This encodes CASSLAGSGNTIYF.

This clone was observed once. V usage is TRBV7-2 and J usage is TRBJ2-7, with TRBD2 identical over 7 bases. Trimming at V came to 1 base and at J to 6 bases, leaving 6 bases not matched to a gene. Germline V gives CDR1 SGHTA, CDR2 FQGNSA. The CDR3 loop spans 14 amino acids. The CDR3 loop is CASSLGGSIVEQYF. The CDR3 DNA is TGTGCCAGCAGCTTAGGCGGGAGCATAGTCGAGCAGTACTTC.

The V gene is TRBV27, the J gene TRBJ1-2; D is possibly TRBD1 (5 bases). With 7 bases removed from V and 4 bases from J, the gap between germline ends came to 19 bases. Germline V lookup: CDR1 MNHEY, CDR2 SMNVEV (reference sequence). This CDR3 has 15 residues. In DNA, the CDR3 is TGTGCCAGCACCCTATTGGTGGGGGGTAGCTATGGCTACACCTTC. Amino acids: CASTLLVGGSYGYTF.

The chain has TRBV5-1 and TRBJ1-1; 7 nucleotides match TRBD1. With 4 bases clipped from V and 1 base from J, the junction kept 10 bases outside the gene matches. CDR3 length: 16 residues. Germline CDR1 SGHRS, CDR2 YFSETQ. The CDR3 region is CASSPAVYRGNTEAFF. The CDR3 DNA is TGCGCCAGCAGCCCGGCCGTGTACAGGGGGAACACTGAAGCTTTCTTT.

The rearrangement joins TRBV5-1 to TRBJ2-3, with D possibly matching TRBD2 (6 bases). Trimming took off 1 base at V and 6 bases at J, with 12 bases between the two ends. Germline V gene lookup returns CDR1 SGHRS and CDR2 YFSETQ. The CDR3 has 14 residues. CDR3 sequence reads: CASSLTGDEDTQYF. Written as DNA, the CDR3 is TGCGCCAGCAGCTTGACGGGGGACGAGGATACGCAGTATTTT.

This sequence joins TRBV7-9 and TRBJ2-7, with TRBD1 identical over 8 bases. Germline loops: CDR1 SEHNR, CDR2 FQNEAQ (reference sequence). V gave up 5 bases and J gave up 4 bases; unmatched junction bases: 7. This CDR3 region has 14 residues. CDR3 in DNA: TGTGCCAGCAGCCCGGACAGGGAGCGTTACGAGCAGTACTTC. Translating gives CASSPDRERYEQYF. The full variable domain, its missing parts supplied by reference TRBV7-9 and TRBJ2-7, is DTGVSQNPRHKITKRGQNVTFRCDPISEHNRLYWYRQTLGQGPEFLTYFQNEAQLEKSRLLSDRFSAERPKGSFSTLEIQRTEQGDSAMYLCASSPDRERYEQYFGPGTRLTVT.

The chain is built from TRBV19 and TRBJ2-1; D unclear. V was cut by 1 base and J by 5 bases, with 9 bases left in between. Germline CDR1 is LNHDA and CDR2 is SQIVND (reference sequence). This CDR3 has 14 residues. CDR3 sequence (DNA): TGTGCCAGTAGTATAGCAGCGACGGACAATGAGCAGTTCTTC. Protein: CASSIAATDNEQFF.

V usage is TRBV5-5 and J usage is TRBJ2-5, with 7 bases fitting TRBD2. The CDR3 has 16 residues. Per germline, CDR1 SGHKS and CDR2 YYEKEE (reference sequence). V gave up 4 bases and J gave up 5 bases; unmatched junction bases: 14. Here the CDR3 reads CASSGSAGDGVETQYF. The CDR3 DNA reads as TGTGCCAGCAGCGGCTCTGCGGGGGATGGGGTCGAGACCCAGTACTTC.

The V call is TRBV6-5, the J call TRBJ1-2; D is possibly TRBD1 (5 bases). From germline, CDR1 is MNHEY and CDR2 SVGAGI. The ends were cut back, 2 bases at V and 13 bases at J, with 14 bases in the middle. The CDR3 runs to 12 residues. The CDR3 sequence: CASSYRDSGCTF. The CDR3 coding sequence is TGTGCCAGCAGTTACCGCGACAGTGGTTGCACCTTC.

J is TRBJ1-1 and V is TRBV5-1; D uncertain. Trimming took 1 base from V and 7 from J, leaving 5 bases between them. Germline V gives CDR1 SGHRS, CDR2 YFSETQ. This CDR3 spans 11 amino acids. CDR3 in amino acids: CASSLSDEAFF. DNA for the CDR3: TGCGCCAGCAGCTTGTCGGATGAAGCTTTCTTT. The full variable domain, rest sourced from reference TRBV5-1 and TRBJ1-1, is KAGVTQTPRYLIKTRGQQVTLSCSPISGHRSVSWYQQTPGQGLQFLFEYFSETQRNKGNFPGRFSGRQFSNSRSEMNVSTLELGDSALYLCASSLSDEAFFGQGTRLTVV.

V gene TRBV9 combines with J gene TRBJ1-1; TRBD1 matches 9 bases. From germline, CDR1 is SGDLS and CDR2 YYNGEE. The CDR3 is 17 residues long. After removal of 5 bases from V and 5 bases from J, the junction contained 16 bases not matched to a gene. In DNA form, the CDR3 reads TGTGCCAGCAGATCCTATCTCGGGACAGGGTTATCGACTGAAGCTTTCTTT. Protein: CASRSYLGTGLSTEAFF. Complete variable domain (other parts from reference TRBV9 and TRBJ1-1): DSGVTQTPKHLITATGQRVTLRCSPRSGDLSVYWYQQSLDQGLQFLIQYYNGEERAKGNILERFSAQQFPDLHSELNLSSLELGDSALYFCASRSYLGTGLSTEAFFGQGTRLTVV.

V usage is TRBV10-3 and J usage is TRBJ1-2; D not certain. Germline loops: CDR1 ENHRY, CDR2 SYGVKD. Trimming took off 8 bases at V and 5 bases at J, with 12 bases between the two ends. The CDR3 totals 12 residues. This CDR3 is CAIAEYSYGYTF. In nucleotides, the CDR3 is TGTGCCATCGCAGAGTACAGTTATGGCTACACCTTC.

V and J are TRBV6-1 and TRBJ1-2, with D possibly TRBD1 on 6 matching bases. There are 13 residues in the CDR3. CDR1 and CDR2 (germline): MNHNS, SASEGT. Trimming left V 9 bases short and J 2 bases short, with 13 bases between. DNA of the CDR3: TGTGCCAGTGAAAGGGGGGGGAACTATGGCTACACCTTC. As protein: CASERGGNYGYTF.

The chain is built from TRBV28 and TRBJ1-5, with 8 nucleotides matching TRBD1. The CDR3 extends over 17 amino acids. J was trimmed by 1 base and V by 5 bases; bases with no gene match: 10. Germline V gives CDR1 MDHEN, CDR2 SYDVKM. The CDR3 here is CASSVIAGGASNQPQHF. CDR3 nucleotides: TGTGCCAGCAGTGTCATCGCAGGGGGCGCAAGCAATCAGCCCCAGCATTTT.

The chain links TRBV7-9 to TRBJ1-2; TRBD1 matches at 8 bases. The CDR3 is 14 residues long. The J segment lost 8 bases and the V segment lost 2 bases, leaving 7 bases of the junction unmatched. From germline, CDR1 is SEHNR and CDR2 FQNEAQ (reference sequence). The CDR3 DNA reads as TGTGCCAGCAGCTTACCGGCAGGGGGCGACGGCTACACCTTC. It specifies CASSLPAGGDGYTF.

The V and J genes are TRBV11-2 and TRBJ2-1, with D unresolved. This CDR3 is 14 amino acids long. Germline CDR1 SGHAT, CDR2 FQNNGV. Trimming removed 0 bases at V and 10 bases at J, with 13 bases between. CDR3 nucleotide sequence: TGTGCCAGCAGCTTAGATCCGCTAGTTCGGGAGCAGTTCTTC. It encodes CASSLDPLVREQFF.

This sequence joins TRBV19 and TRBJ1-2, with 9 bases matching TRBD1. V lost 8 bases to trimming and J lost 3 bases; unmatched junction nucleotides: 4. Germline lookup yields CDR1 LNHDA and CDR2 SQIVND (reference sequence). This CDR3 region has 13 residues. The CDR3 here is CASGRDRDYGYTF. In DNA, the CDR3 is TGTGCCAGTGGCCGGGACAGGGACTATGGCTACACCTTC.

This sequence joins TRBV7-2 and TRBJ2-7; 7 bases align to TRBD1. Germline values: CDR1 SGHTA, CDR2 FQGNSA. Trimming took 1 base from V and 5 from J; bases not matched to a gene: 8. The CDR3 runs 15 residues. CDR3 sequence (DNA): TGTGCCAGCAGCTTAGTGGTCAGGGGGTTGCACGAGCAGTACTTC. Its protein is CASSLVVRGLHEQYF.

The chain carries TRBV7-9 and TRBJ2-2; D may match TRBD1 or TRBD2 (5 bases each). Germline values: CDR1 SEHNR, CDR2 FQNEAQ (reference sequence). The CDR3 spans 14 residues. Trimming shortened V by 5 bases and J by 4 bases, and 11 bases separated the two germline ends. CDR3 amino acids: CASSPMGVTGELFF. DNA of the CDR3: TGTGCCAGCAGCCCAATGGGGGTCACCGGGGAGCTGTTTTTT.

The chain couples TRBV7-9 to TRBJ2-1; no clear D gene. The CDR3 spans 15 residues. V was cut by 1 base and J by 0 bases, with 7 bases left in between. From germline, CDR1 is SEHNR and CDR2 FQNEAQ (reference sequence). The CDR3, as DNA: TGTGCCAGCAGCTTAGGCGGTCCCTCCTACAATGAGCAGTTCTTC. Its translation is CASSLGGPSYNEQFF. The whole variable domain, remainder taken from reference TRBV7-9 and TRBJ2-1, is DTGVSQNPRHKITKRGQNVTFRCDPISEHNRLYWYRQTLGQGPEFLTYFQNEAQLEKSRLLSDRFSAERPKGSFSTLEIQRTEQGDSAMYLCASSLGGPSYNEQFFGPGTRLTVL.

The chain uses TRBV7-2 and TRBJ2-1; tentatively, D is TRBD2 (6 bases). The germline gives CDR1 SGHTA, CDR2 FQGNSA. Trimming pared 5 bases from V and 5 bases from J, leaving 10 bases between. The CDR3 loop spans 13 amino acids. The CDR3 sequence is CASSPSSDNEQFF. Here the CDR3 DNA reads TGTGCCAGCAGCCCCTCTAGCGACAATGAGCAGTTCTTC.

The CDR3 spells CASSKDDEGAAWGGYTF. In DNA form, the CDR3 reads TGTGCCAGCAGCAAAGATGATGAAGGGGCGGCCTGGGGCGGCTACACCTTC. The rearrangement uses TRBV21-1 and TRBJ1-2; TRBD1 reflects the table's D call only, with no check against the DNA. TRBV21-1 is a listed pseudogene. This CDR3 comprises 17 residues.

The J gene is TRBJ2-3, the V gene TRBV19; 9 bases are shared with TRBD2. The trim removed 3 bases at V and 6 bases at J, leaving 7 bases unmatched. This CDR3 contains 15 residues. The V gene's germline CDR1 is LNHDA and CDR2 SQIVND (reference sequence). The CDR3 loop is CASSIGSGRLDTQYF. The CDR3 DNA is TGTGCCAGTAGTATCGGTAGCGGGAGATTGGATACGCAGTATTTT.

CDR3 sequence reads: CASSSIQRGAYGEQFF. DNA of the CDR3: TGTGCCAGCAGTTCCATCCAGCGGGGGGCCTATGGTGAGCAGTTCTTC. The chain couples TRBV6-5 to TRBJ2-1; 9 positions match TRBD2. V shed 4 bases and J 9 bases; nucleotides not matched to a gene: 13. The germline V gene encodes CDR1 MNHEY and CDR2 SVGAGI. The CDR3 runs 16 residues.

J is TRBJ1-1 and V is TRBV7-2; D is possibly TRBD1 (6 bases). Per germline, CDR1 SGHTA and CDR2 FQGNSA. The CDR3 sequence is 15 residues long. V lost 5 bases, J lost 5 bases, and 18 bases lay in between. CDR3: CASSPFRGGRTEAFF. The CDR3, as DNA: TGTGCCAGCAGCCCCTTTAGGGGGGGAAGGACTGAAGCTTTCTTT. Using reference TRBV7-2 and TRBJ1-1 for the parts outside the CDR3, the full variable domain is GAGVSQSPSNKVTEKGKDVELRCDPISGHTALYWYRQSLGQGLEFLIYFQGNSAPDKSGLPSDRFSAERTGGSVSTLTIQRTQQEDSAVYLCASSPFRGGRTEAFFGQGTRLTVV.

This rearrangement joins TRBV6-5 to TRBJ1-2, with D unresolved. CDR3 size: 13 residues. Germline-derived CDR1 and CDR2 are MNHEY and SVGAGI. Trimming left V 6 bases short and J 8 bases short, with 16 bases between. The CDR3: CASSPPGRRGYTF. In DNA form, the CDR3 reads TGTGCCAGCAGCCCCCCGGGGAGAAGAGGCTACACCTTC.